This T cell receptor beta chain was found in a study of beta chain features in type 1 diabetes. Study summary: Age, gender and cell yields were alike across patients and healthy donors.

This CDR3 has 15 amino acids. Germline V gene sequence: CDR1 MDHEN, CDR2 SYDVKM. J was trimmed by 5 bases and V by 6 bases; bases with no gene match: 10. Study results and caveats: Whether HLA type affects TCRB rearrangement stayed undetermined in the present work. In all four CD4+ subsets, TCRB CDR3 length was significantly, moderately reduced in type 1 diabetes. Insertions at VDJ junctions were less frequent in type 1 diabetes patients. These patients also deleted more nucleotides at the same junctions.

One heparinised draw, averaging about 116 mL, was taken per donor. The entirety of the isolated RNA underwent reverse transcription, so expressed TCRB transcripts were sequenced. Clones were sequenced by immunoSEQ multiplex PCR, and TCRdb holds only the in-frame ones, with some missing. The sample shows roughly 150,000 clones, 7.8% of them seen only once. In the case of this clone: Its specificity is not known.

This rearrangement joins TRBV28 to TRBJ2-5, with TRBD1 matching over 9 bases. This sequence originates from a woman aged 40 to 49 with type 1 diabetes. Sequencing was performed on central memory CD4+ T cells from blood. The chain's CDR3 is CASSSSQGAGETQYF. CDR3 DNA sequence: TGTGCCAGCAGCTCTTCACAGGGGGCCGGGGAGACCCAGTACTTC.